This T cell receptor beta chain was sequenced for a study of vaccination effects on CD4 cells after COVID-19. Note on this clone: Its antigen is not identified.

Per the germline V gene, CDR1 is MNHEY and CDR2 is SMNVEV (reference sequence). V lost 6 bases and J lost 7; bases outside the gene matches: 7. The CDR3 extends over 14 amino acids. The method was immunoSEQ multiplex PCR; TCRdb's version includes in-frame clones alone and lacks a portion of them. The data hold 72,000 or so clones, with around 70% observed a single time. The culture ran for roughly ten days before CD4+ T cells were isolated. Each participant was given two doses of one vaccine (BNT162b2 or mRNA-1273). This TCR was recovered from a human donor who received a COVID-19 vaccine. Material: CD4+ T cells from PBMCs cultured without peptide, obtained after COVID-19 vaccination. The V and J genes are TRBV27 and TRBJ1-4; 8 nucleotides match TRBD1. The CDR3 bases are TGTGCCAGCAGGCCCAGGGGGCCAAGTGAAAAACTGTTTTTT. As protein: CASRPRGPSEKLFF.